This paragraph covers one T cell receptor (beta chain) sequence. With a J-beta primer mix and a sample-barcoded 5' primer, a second PCR ran about 7 to 11 cycles. TCRdb independently ran MiXCR on the 5' RACE reads; one entry per CDR3 protein. The sample includes 550,000 to 750,000 distinct CDR3 sequences, around 21% of them seen just once. Trimming cost V 8 bases and J 4 bases; bases outside gene matches: 10. This CDR3 spans 15 amino acids. Germline V gives CDR1 SGHAT, CDR2 FQNNGV. The data are from a study of blood T cells in healthy people across ages. The rearrangement joins TRBV11-2 to TRBJ2-2; TRBD1 matches at 7 bases. The sample taken for sequencing was blood. The receptor's source is a man aged 65 to 79 in good health. CDR3 sequence: CASGVTGKVTGELFF. The CDR3 DNA is TGTGCCAGCGGCGTGACAGGGAAGGTCACCGGGGAGCTGTTTTTT.